This T cell receptor (beta chain) stems from a study of graft-versus-host responses after intestinal transplantation. Study results and limitations: The marrow of recipients harbored GvH clones, and ileum or blood showed some of them first. Graft-versus-host to host-versus-graft clonal ratios in allografts were high in patients with graft-donor T cell macrochimerism.

Method: immunoSEQ multiplex PCR; TCRdb's copy keeps in-frame clones and lacks some. This sample yields about 6,900 clones, of which approximately 24% are seen a single time; roughly 6.3% belongs to the top ten. Plating combined about 200,000 CFSE-labeled responder cells with about 200,000 irradiated, violet-dye-labeled stimulator cells. Germline V gene lookup returns CDR1 SGHDN and CDR2 FVKESK. The CDR3 sequence is 12 residues long. Trimming removed 1 base at V and 2 bases at J, with 3 bases between. The clonotype comes from a human patient who was an organ donor for intestinal transplantation. The chain carries TRBV14 and TRBJ2-7; D is unclear. The source material was alloreactive CD8+ T cells from a mixed lymphocyte reaction culture, sampled before transplantation. Documented subset: CFSE-low proliferating T cells sorted from roughly six-day pre-transplant mixed lymphocyte reaction (GvH or HvG direction). CDR3 in amino acids: CASSQVAYEQYF. Written as DNA, the CDR3 is TGTGCCAGCAGCCAAGTAGCCTACGAGCAGTACTTC.